The source of this T cell receptor (beta chain) is a study of spatial heterogeneity in lung cancer. Study background: Around 25 months after resection was the median timing of the follow-up PBMC samples, which were sequenced when available. Consistently, beta-chain sequences turned up in larger numbers than alpha-chain sequences did.

Time point reported: blood at routine non-recurrence follow-up after resection. Unsorted tumor, nontumor lung tissue or cryopreserved PBMC supplied the whole RNA. Deletions cut 4 bases from V and 0 bases from J, with 21 bases between. The CDR3 consists of 18 residues. CDR1 is MDHEN and CDR2 is SYDVKM in the germline V gene. TCRdb reanalysed the 5' RACE reads using MiXCR and keeps one entry per CDR3 protein. The table records roughly 70,000 distinct CDR3 sequences, over 7% of them present only once. The sample holds many counts of this clonotype. This rearrangement joins TRBV28 to TRBJ1-1; perhaps TRBD1 as D (6 bases). The sample was PBMCs, taken at follow-up. This TCR was sampled from a female donor with early-stage non-small cell lung cancer. In nucleotides, the CDR3 is TGTGCCAGCAGTTCCTCTTGGACAGCCACAATCCTGAACACTGAAGCTTTCTTT. Translating gives CASSSSWTATILNTEAFF. The whole variable domain, remainder taken from reference TRBV28 and TRBJ1-1, is DVKVTQSSRYLVKRTGEKVFLECVQDMDHENMFWYRQDPGLGLRLIYFSYDVKMKEKGDIPEGYSVSREKKERFSLILESASTNQTSMYLCASSSSWTATILNTEAFFGQGTRLTVV.